Below, 26 T cell receptor beta chains from the same sample are listed, as sequenced in a study of Tregs in tolerant kidney transplant recipients. Only in-frame clones appear in the TCRdb table, and some are missing; sequencing was by immunoSEQ multiplex PCR. The sample records some 66,000 clones, 80% to 95% being singletons. The sequenced sample was CD8+ T cells from blood, obtained before the transplant. The receptor source for this set is a human donor who received a combined kidney and bone marrow transplant.

The rearrangement joins TRBV7-2 to TRBJ2-1; D remains unclear. CDR1 and CDR2 from the germline V gene are SGHTA and FQGNSA. V lost 4 bases and J lost 5, with 6 bases in between. The CDR3 extends over 12 amino acids. In DNA, the CDR3 is TGTGCCAGCAGCTCTCCGGACAATGAGCAGTTCTTC. Translating it yields CASSSPDNEQFF.

In DNA, the CDR3 is TGTGCCAGCAGCGTCCGGGGGGGCCTCTACAATGAGCAGTTCTTC. This codes for CASSVRGGLYNEQFF. This sequence joins TRBV13 and TRBJ2-1; 8 positions match TRBD2. The CDR3 consists of 15 residues. Losses at the gene ends were 5 bases for V and 3 bases for J; bases not matched to a gene: 6. Germline V gives CDR1 PRHDT, CDR2 FYEKMQ (reference sequence).

This chain links TRBV29-1 with TRBJ2-7; 15 bases map to TRBD2. The junction had 16 bases not matched to a gene; V was cut back by 6 bases and J by 7 bases. CDR1 and CDR2 from the germline V gene are SQVTM and ANQGSEA. CDR3 length equals 17 residues. CDR3 sequence reads: CSVPRGLAGGPLGEQYF. For the CDR3, the DNA is TGCAGCGTCCCTAGGGGACTAGCGGGAGGTCCTCTGGGGGAGCAGTACTTC.

V and J are TRBV5-1 and TRBJ2-1; the D gene is possibly TRBD2 (6 bases). Germline CDR1 reads SGHRS; CDR2 reads YFSETQ. Trimming left V 2 bases short and J 9 bases short, with 9 bases between. This CDR3 is built from 12 residues. The CDR3 DNA reads TGCGCCAGCAGCTTCAAGGGAGGTGAGCAGTTCTTC. It specifies CASSFKGGEQFF.

V usage is TRBV19 and J usage is TRBJ2-7; 7 nucleotides line up with TRBD1. CDR1 and CDR2 from the germline V gene are LNHDA and SQIVND (reference sequence). CDR3 length: 14 residues. V lost 9 bases, J lost 2 bases, and 10 bases stayed unmatched. The CDR3 spells CASTHGQGAYEQYF. CDR3 DNA: TGTGCCAGCACCCACGGGCAGGGGGCCTACGAGCAGTACTTC. Full variable domain (rest looked up from reference TRBV19 and TRBJ2-7): DGGITQSPKYLFRKEGQNVTLSCEQNLNHDAMYWYRQDPGQGLRLIYYSQIVNDFQKGDIAEGYSVSREKKESFPLTVTSAQKNPTAFYLCASTHGQGAYEQYFGPGTRLTVT.

This clone was seen a single time. The chain couples TRBV5-1 to TRBJ2-2; no definite D call. The length of the CDR3 is 16 residues. Germline lookup yields CDR1 SGHRS and CDR2 YFSETQ. V lost 0 bases to trimming and J lost 3 bases, with 12 bases between them. The CDR3 nucleotides are TGCGCCAGCAGCTTGGAGCCGGGTCTGGACACCGGGGAGCTGTTTTTT. Translated: CASSLEPGLDTGELFF.

The chain is built from TRBV28 and TRBJ1-5; D ambiguous. Germline assignment: CDR1 MDHEN and CDR2 SYDVKM. The ends were cut back, 9 bases at V and 6 bases at J, with 24 bases in the middle. The CDR3 runs 16 residues. The CDR3 sequence is CASYEGQGRSSQPQHF. As DNA, the CDR3 is TGTGCCAGTTATGAGGGCCAAGGAAGGAGTAGTCAGCCCCAGCATTTT.

The J gene is TRBJ1-1, the V gene TRBV7-9; 9 bases fit TRBD1. From germline, CDR1 is SEHNR and CDR2 FQNEAQ (reference sequence). V gave up 1 base and J gave up 1 base; unmatched junction bases: 1. The CDR3 covers 15 residues. In nucleotides, the CDR3 is TGTGCCAGCAGCTTAGGGGGACAGGGGAACACTGAAGCTTTCTTT. Residues: CASSLGGQGNTEAFF. Together with reference TRBV7-9 and TRBJ1-1, the CDR3 gives the full variable domain: DTGVSQNPRHKITKRGQNVTFRCDPISEHNRLYWYRQTLGQGPEFLTYFQNEAQLEKSRLLSDRFSAERPKGSFSTLEIQRTEQGDSAMYLCASSLGGQGNTEAFFGQGTRLTVV.

The rearrangement joins TRBV9 to TRBJ2-1; 9 positions agree with TRBD2. Germline assignment: CDR1 SGDLS and CDR2 YYNGEE. CDR3 length: 15 residues. The V and J ends lost 0 bases and 9 bases, in that order; junction bases with no gene match: 7. The CDR3 reads CASSVEVSGRGEQFF. The CDR3 DNA sequence: TGTGCCAGCAGCGTAGAAGTTAGCGGGAGAGGTGAGCAGTTCTTC.

The chain recombines TRBV4-3 with TRBJ2-3, with TRBD2 matching 13 bases. The CDR3 has 17 amino acids. The ends lost 4 bases at V and 4 bases at J; junction bases unmatched: 8. The germline CDR1 and CDR2 sequences are LGHNA and YSLEER. In DNA, the CDR3 is TGCGCCAGCAGCCCGACGGGACTAGCGGGGTTTGCAGATACGCAGTATTTT. Translating gives CASSPTGLAGFADTQYF.

The J gene is TRBJ2-3, the V gene TRBV10-1, with TRBD1 matching 8 bases. The V and J ends lost 3 bases and 0 bases, in that order; junction bases with no gene match: 5. The CDR3 covers 16 residues. The V gene's germline CDR1 is WNHNN and CDR2 SYGVQD (reference sequence). The CDR3 spells CASSDWTGNSTDTQYF. As DNA, the CDR3 is TGCGCCAGCAGTGATTGGACAGGGAATAGCACAGATACGCAGTATTTT.

This clone is categorized as medium-sized. The chain couples TRBV4-1 to TRBJ1-3; 7 bases agree with TRBD1. CDR3 length: 16 amino acids. J was trimmed by 1 base and V by 0 bases; bases with no gene match: 3. Germline lookup yields CDR1 MGHRA and CDR2 YSYEKL. The CDR3 DNA is TGCGCCAGCAGCCAAGATCAGGGGGGATCTGGAAACACCATATATTTT. The encoded protein is CASSQDQGGSGNTIYF.

The CDR3 DNA reads TGTGCCAGCAGCTTATCGGCGGGAGACGAAAAACTGTTTTTT. Amino acids: CASSLSAGDEKLFF. This rearrangement joins TRBV7-2 to TRBJ1-4; no firm D call. The CDR3 is 14 amino acids. The germline V and J ends were trimmed by 2 bases and 8 bases, with 12 bases remaining between them. Germline V CDR1 and CDR2: SGHTA, FQGNSA. The variable domain in full, with the rest retrieved from reference TRBV7-2 and TRBJ1-4, is GAGVSQSPSNKVTEKGKDVELRCDPISGHTALYWYRQSLGQGLEFLIYFQGNSAPDKSGLPSDRFSAERTGGSVSTLTIQRTQQEDSAVYLCASSLSAGDEKLFFGSGTQLSVL.

This chain connects TRBV2 to TRBJ2-7, with 13 bases identical to TRBD2. Looked up from germline, CDR1 is SNHLY and CDR2 is FYNNEI. This CDR3 is built from 15 residues. V shed 8 bases and J 0 bases; nucleotides not matched to a gene: 4. DNA of the CDR3: TGTGCCAGCGGAACTAGCGGGAGGGGCTCCTACGAGCAGTACTTC. Its translation is CASGTSGRGSYEQYF.

The V call is TRBV7-8, the J call TRBJ2-1, with TRBD2 identical over 15 bases. The CDR3 length is 18 residues. J lost 1 base, V lost 6 bases, and 7 bases had no gene match. Germline V gives CDR1 SGHVS, CDR2 FQNEAQ. The chain's CDR3 is CASSFGLAGGRSYNEQFF. The CDR3 nucleotides read TGTGCCAGCAGTTTCGGACTAGCGGGAGGGAGGTCCTACAATGAGCAGTTCTTC.

The rearrangement joins TRBV9 to TRBJ1-5, with no clear D. The CDR3 covers 15 residues. The germline CDR1 and CDR2 sequences are SGDLS and YYNGEE. The V end lost 4 bases, the J end lost 3 bases, and 14 bases lay between the germline ends. CDR3 protein: CASSSGVTNNQPQHF. The CDR3 region has the DNA TGTGCCAGCAGCTCCGGGGTGACAAACAATCAGCCCCAGCATTTT.

The chain links TRBV4-2 to TRBJ1-5; D gene unclear. Germline assignment: CDR1 LGHNA and CDR2 YNFKEQ. There are 16 residues in the CDR3. V was trimmed by 3 bases and J by 2 bases, leaving 14 bases between them. The chain's CDR3 is CASSQGGQRGNQPQHF. The DNA for the CDR3 is TGTGCCAGCAGCCAGGGAGGCCAGAGGGGCAATCAGCCCCAGCATTTT.

This sequence joins TRBV7-2 and TRBJ1-5; D is uncertain. In germline, CDR1 is SGHTA, CDR2 FQGNSA. The germline V and J ends were trimmed by 1 base and 0 bases, with 13 bases remaining between them. The CDR3 has 17 amino acids. The CDR3: CASSLGALRNSNQPQHF. CDR3 DNA: TGTGCCAGCAGCTTAGGGGCACTTCGGAATAGCAATCAGCCCCAGCATTTT.

The chain employs TRBV27 and TRBJ2-1; 8 bases agree with TRBD2. Germline CDR1 reads MNHEY; CDR2 reads SMNVEV (reference sequence). J was trimmed by 6 bases and V by 5 bases; bases with no gene match: 6. The CDR3 covers 14 residues. CDR3 nucleotide sequence: TGTGCCAGCAGTCCGGGACTAGGCTTCAATGAGCAGTTCTTC. Its translation: CASSPGLGFNEQFF.

This clone was counted a single time. The sample contains more than one DNA sequence encoding this CDR3. The chain is built from TRBV27 and TRBJ1-6; D is possibly TRBD1 (6 bases). The germline gives CDR1 MNHEY, CDR2 SMNVEV (reference sequence). The CDR3 is 14 amino acids. V was cut by 6 bases and J by 7 bases, with 13 bases left in between. CDR3 coding DNA: TGTGCCAGCAGCATAACAGGGTCCAATTCACCCCTCCACTTT. Its translation: CASSITGSNSPLHF.

The chain has TRBV27 and TRBJ2-5; a weak D match, TRBD2 (5 bases). Between the trimmed V and J ends, which lost 6 bases and 9 bases, there was a span of 14 bases. The CDR3 loop spans 12 amino acids. Germline values: CDR1 MNHEY, CDR2 SMNVEV (reference sequence). The CDR3: CASSHGSRAQYF. CDR3 DNA sequence: TGTGCCAGCAGCCACGGGTCGAGGGCCCAGTACTTC.

The chain combines TRBV5-6 with TRBJ1-5, with unresolved D. V lost 0 bases and J 4 bases, leaving 11 bases between the germline ends. CDR1 and CDR2 from the germline V gene are SGHDT and YYEEEE. The CDR3 is made up of 15 amino acids. CDR3 nucleotide sequence: TGTGCCAGCAGCTTGGCACAGAACTTTAATCAGCCCCAGCATTTT. Residues: CASSLAQNFNQPQHF.

This sequence joins TRBV27 and TRBJ2-1, with 8 bases aligning to TRBD1. Unmatched junction bases numbered 6, after V lost 7 bases and J lost 10 bases. Germline V gene data show CDR1 as MNHEY and CDR2 as SMNVEV (reference sequence). The CDR3 runs 12 residues. This CDR3 is CASTNRGVEQFF. The CDR3 DNA sequence: TGTGCCAGCACCAACAGGGGGGTAGAGCAGTTCTTC.

The chain links TRBV7-2 to TRBJ2-1; 8 nucleotides agree with TRBD2. V trimming: 2 bases; J trimming: 4 bases; junction bases outside the gene matches: 4. Germline CDR1 is SGHTA and CDR2 is FQGNSA. The CDR3 is 15 amino acids. The CDR3 spells CASSLFAGGYNEQFF. The DNA of the CDR3 is TGTGCCAGCAGCTTATTTGCGGGGGGATACAATGAGCAGTTCTTC. The whole variable domain, remainder taken from reference TRBV7-2 and TRBJ2-1, is GAGVSQSPSNKVTEKGKDVELRCDPISGHTALYWYRQSLGQGLEFLIYFQGNSAPDKSGLPSDRFSAERTGGSVSTLTIQRTQQEDSAVYLCASSLFAGGYNEQFFGPGTRLTVL.

The gene calls are TRBV29-1 and TRBJ1-4; 8 nucleotides agree with TRBD1. The CDR3 covers 14 residues. Trimming took 7 bases from V and 7 from J; bases not matched to a gene: 11. Germline values: CDR1 SQVTM, CDR2 ANQGSEA. The CDR3 spells CSAALAGGTEKLFF. The CDR3 DNA follows: TGCAGCGCTGCGTTGGCAGGGGGCACTGAAAAACTGTTTTTT.

A single count supports this clone. The rearrangement links TRBV12-5 to TRBJ2-1, with TRBD1 matching 10 bases. The CDR3 contains 14 residues. Per germline, CDR1 LGHNT and CDR2 FRNRAP. The ends lost 8 bases at V and 3 bases at J; junction bases unmatched: 4. CDR3 in DNA: TGTGCTAGTTTTGGACAGGGGGACTACAATGAGCAGTTCTTC. This codes for CASFGQGDYNEQFF.